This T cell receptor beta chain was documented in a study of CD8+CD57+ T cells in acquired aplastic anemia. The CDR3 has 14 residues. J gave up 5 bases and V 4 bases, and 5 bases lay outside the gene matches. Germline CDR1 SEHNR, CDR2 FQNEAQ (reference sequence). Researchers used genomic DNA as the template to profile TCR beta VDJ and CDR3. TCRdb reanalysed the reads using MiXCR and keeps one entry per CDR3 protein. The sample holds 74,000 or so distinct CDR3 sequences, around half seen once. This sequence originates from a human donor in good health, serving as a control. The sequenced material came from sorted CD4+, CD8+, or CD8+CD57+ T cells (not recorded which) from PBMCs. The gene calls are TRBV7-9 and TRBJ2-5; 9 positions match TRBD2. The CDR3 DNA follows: TGTGCCAGCAGCTCCGGGACTAGCTTGGAGACCCAGTACTTC. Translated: CASSSGTSLETQYF.